This entry features one T cell receptor (beta chain) sequence. In the study's own analysis: From reference gene primer amplification, estimates of nucleated cell counts were derived. The assay was immunoSEQ multiplex PCR, and TCRdb's table has in-frame clones only and misses some. The D gene and trimming were derived from the DNA, and the V and J assignments and clone size from that table. The sample lists about 480,000 clones, roughly 87% occurring once. The data belong to a study of blood T cell repertoires in COVID-19. Overall study: Italy, Spain and the United States were the sources of the convalescent and acute COVID-19 samples. T cells, B-cell-depleted T cells, or PBMCs provided the cDNA or gDNA that served as material.

Seattle patients were enrolled during active infection and followed longitudinally. The origin of this receptor is a man aged 18 to 30 with COVID-19, enrolled during active disease. Material for sequencing was peripheral blood.

The CDR3 nucleotides read TGTGCCAGCAAACGAAATAGCGGGAGGACAGATACGCAGTATTTT. As protein: CASKRNSGRTDTQYF. The chain couples TRBV6-5 to TRBJ2-3; 10 bases are a match to TRBD2. This CDR3 region has 15 residues. Germline CDR1 is MNHEY and CDR2 is SVGAGI. The J segment lost 3 bases and the V segment lost 7 bases, leaving 7 bases of the junction unmatched.